These 24 T cell receptor beta chains were all obtained from the same sample, sequenced in a study of shared clonotypes between healthy human individuals. The repertoire was sequenced with immunoSEQ multiplex PCR; TCRdb's copy has only in-frame clones and lacks some. This table holds over a million clones, over 95% found once. Sequencing was performed on naive CD4+ T cells sorted from blood. As for subset: CD45RA+ positively selected. These receptors were collected from a man aged 25-45 years in good health.

This sequence joins TRBV6-4 and TRBJ2-7; 7 bases align to TRBD1. CDR3 size: 15 residues. The germline gives CDR1 MRHNA, CDR2 SNTAGT. With V trimmed by 4 bases and J by 2 bases, 8 bases remained unmatched. The CDR3 protein is CASSAGLGQTYEQYF. The CDR3 DNA follows: TGTGCCAGCAGTGCAGGATTGGGACAGACCTACGAGCAGTACTTC.

The V gene is TRBV7-3, the J gene TRBJ2-2; D is ambiguous. V lost 2 bases, J lost 3 bases, and 10 bases lay in between. This CDR3 has 15 residues. The germline V gene encodes CDR1 SGHTA and CDR2 FQGTGA. CDR3: CASSLAGRDTGELFF. The CDR3 DNA is TGTGCCAGCAGCTTAGCCGGAAGGGACACCGGGGAGCTGTTTTTT. The full variable domain, rest sourced from reference TRBV7-3 and TRBJ2-2, is GAGVSQTPSNKVTEKGKYVELRCDPISGHTALYWYRQSLGQGPEFLIYFQGTGAADDSGLPNDRFFAVRPEGSVSTLKIQRTERGDSAVYLCASSLAGRDTGELFFGEGSRLTVL.

The chain couples TRBV27 to TRBJ2-3; D uncertain. V shed 5 bases and J shed 8 bases, with 20 bases lying between them. Looked up from germline, CDR1 is MNHEY and CDR2 is SMNVEV (reference sequence). The CDR3 is 15 residues long. The DNA of the CDR3 is TGTGCCAGCAGTGTACCGAAAATGGGTGGCGGTACGCAGTATTTT. The encoded protein is CASSVPKMGGGTQYF.

This rearrangement joins TRBV27 to TRBJ1-5; 10 bases match TRBD1. The CDR3 consists of 15 residues. With V trimmed by 11 bases and J by 4 bases, 11 bases remained unmatched. CDR1 and CDR2 (germline): MNHEY, SMNVEV (reference sequence). The CDR3 sequence: CASSVTGGGNQPQHF. The CDR3 DNA reads TGTGCCTCAAGCGTGACAGGGGGCGGAAATCAGCCCCAGCATTTT.

The chain links TRBV6-1 to TRBJ1-1; 11 nucleotides agree with TRBD1. CDR1 is MNHNS, CDR2 SASEGT, per germline. Trimming removed 6 bases from V and 4 bases from J; junction bases left unmatched: 4. The CDR3 length is 14 residues. CDR3 in DNA: TGTGCCAGCAGCGCCGGGACAGGGGGCACTGAAGCTTTCTTT. Translation gives CASSAGTGGTEAFF.

V and J are TRBV18 and TRBJ2-1, with D unresolved. Trimming took 2 bases from V and 4 from J, leaving 12 bases between them. The CDR3 has 15 amino acids. Germline V gene lookup returns CDR1 KGHSH and CDR2 LQKENI. The CDR3: CASSPTTESYNEQFF. CDR3 in DNA: TGTGCCAGCTCACCAACCACAGAATCTTACAATGAGCAGTTCTTC.

CDR3 sequence: CAISEVGWRNQPQHF. The CDR3 DNA is TGTGCCATCAGTGAGGTGGGCTGGCGCAATCAGCCCCAGCATTTT. The V gene is TRBV10-3, the J gene TRBJ1-5, with no clear D. CDR3 length: 15 residues. Germline CDR1 and CDR2: ENHRY and SYGVKD. V was pared by 2 bases and J by 2 bases, with 10 bases between.

The rearrangement links TRBV5-4 to TRBJ2-5; 9 bases are shared with TRBD1. Germline CDR1 is SGHNT and CDR2 is YYREEE (reference sequence). The CDR3 length is 14 residues. V shed 4 bases, J shed 2 bases, and the junction held 3 bases outside the gene matches. This chain's CDR3 is CASSPGTGQETQYF. The CDR3 coding sequence is TGTGCCAGCAGCCCCGGGACAGGGCAAGAGACCCAGTACTTC. The variable domain in full, completed from reference TRBV5-4 and TRBJ2-5, reads ETGVTQSPTHLIKTRGQQVTLRCSSQSGHNTVSWYQQALGQGPQFIFQYYREEENGRGNFPPRFSGLQFPNYSSELNVNALELDDSALYLCASSPGTGQETQYFGPGTRLLVL.

The chain joins TRBV5-6 to TRBJ1-2; weak D call: TRBD1 (5 bases). Looked up from germline, CDR1 is SGHDT and CDR2 is YYEEEE. The CDR3 loop spans 15 amino acids. Trimming removed 0 bases at V and 0 bases at J, with 9 bases between. This chain's CDR3 is CASSLGQGANYGYTF. As DNA, the CDR3 is TGTGCCAGCAGCTTGGGGCAGGGAGCTAACTATGGCTACACCTTC.

This sequence joins TRBV15 and TRBJ2-3, with D perhaps being TRBD1 or TRBD2 (5 bases each). The germline V and J ends were trimmed by 5 bases and 2 bases, with 17 bases remaining between them. CDR1 LNHNV and CDR2 YYDKDF come from the germline V gene (reference sequence). CDR3 length: 16 amino acids. CDR3 in amino acids: CATSEERQGPTDTQYF. DNA of the CDR3: TGTGCCACCAGCGAGGAGCGGCAGGGCCCCACAGATACGCAGTATTTT.

The J gene is TRBJ2-1, the V gene TRBV15; 7 nucleotides align to TRBD2. V trimming: 3 bases; J trimming: 8 bases; junction bases outside the gene matches: 19. This CDR3 spans 18 amino acids. Looked up from germline, CDR1 is LNHNV and CDR2 is YYDKDF (reference sequence). The CDR3 coding sequence is TGTGCCACCAGCAGGGAGATACTCCAAGCGGGAATCGGGGATGAGCAGTTCTTC. It specifies CATSREILQAGIGDEQFF.

The chain carries TRBV7-2 and TRBJ1-2, with 9 bases matching TRBD1. The germline V gene has CDR1 SGHTA and CDR2 FQGNSA. This CDR3 spans 13 amino acids. J lost 7 bases, V lost 5 bases, and 5 bases had no gene match. This CDR3 is CASSPGTGFGYTF. In DNA form, the CDR3 reads TGTGCCAGCAGCCCCGGGACAGGGTTTGGCTACACCTTC. Based on the CDR3 plus reference TRBV7-2 and TRBJ1-2, the full variable domain is GAGVSQSPSNKVTEKGKDVELRCDPISGHTALYWYRQSLGQGLEFLIYFQGNSAPDKSGLPSDRFSAERTGGSVSTLTIQRTQQEDSAVYLCASSPGTGFGYTFGSGTRLTVV.

The CDR3 reads CASSLTGVRTGELFF. The CDR3 coding sequence is TGTGCCAGCAGCCTGACAGGGGTGAGGACCGGGGAGCTGTTTTTT. The chain couples TRBV7-2 to TRBJ2-2; 8 nucleotides line up with TRBD1. Germline V gene sequence: CDR1 SGHTA, CDR2 FQGNSA. The CDR3 contains 15 residues. Unmatched junction bases numbered 7, after V lost 5 bases and J lost 5 bases.

This clone has a single count. This sequence joins TRBV11-2 and TRBJ2-7, with D possibly matching TRBD2 (6 bases). The V gene lost 6 bases and the J gene lost 2 bases, with 17 bases spanning the gap. Germline lookup yields CDR1 SGHAT and CDR2 FQNNGV. The CDR3 covers 15 residues. The CDR3 nucleotides read TGTGCCAGCAGTAACCCCCGGGACTCCACCTACGAGCAGTACTTC. Translated, it gives CASSNPRDSTYEQYF.

A single count supports this clone. The V call is TRBV6-5, the J call TRBJ2-7; tentative D call: TRBD1 (5 bases). The CDR3 spans 12 residues. The germline V gene encodes CDR1 MNHEY and CDR2 SVGAGI. The ends were cut back, 4 bases at V and 12 bases at J, with 16 bases in the middle. The CDR3: CASSFYRTRWYF. The CDR3 nucleotides read TGTGCCAGCAGTTTCTACCGGACAAGATGGTACTTC.

Comment on this clone: In this CDR3 the conserved last residue, phenylalanine or tryptophan, is missing, so a read error is likely. The V gene is TRBV4-1, the J gene TRBJ1-2, with a tentative D call TRBD1 (6 bases). Per germline, CDR1 MGHRA and CDR2 YSYEKL. This CDR3 has 15 amino acids. V dropped 0 bases and J dropped 3 bases, with 11 bases sitting between them. The CDR3 loop is CASSQESTGDYGYTL. Here the CDR3 DNA reads TGCGCCAGCAGCCAAGAATCGACAGGAGACTATGGCTACACCCTC.

The V and J genes are TRBV5-1 and TRBJ1-1; TRBD1 aligns across 7 bases. This CDR3 contains 14 residues. The V gene's germline CDR1 is SGHRS and CDR2 YFSETQ. V shed 0 bases and J 7 bases; nucleotides not matched to a gene: 6. CDR3 sequence reads: CASSLVPGTDEAFF. For the CDR3, the DNA is TGCGCCAGCAGCTTGGTGCCAGGGACAGATGAAGCTTTCTTT.

The V gene is TRBV5-1, the J gene TRBJ2-1; 14 bases match TRBD2. CDR3 size: 20 residues. V was pared by 5 bases and J by 5 bases, with 18 bases of the junction left unmatched. Germline loops: CDR1 SGHRS, CDR2 YFSETQ. The CDR3 loop reads CASSRPTRGLAGEAHNEQFF. DNA for the CDR3: TGCGCCAGCAGTCGACCTACCCGGGGACTAGCGGGAGAAGCCCACAATGAGCAGTTCTTC.

The rearrangement uses TRBV19 and TRBJ2-1; TRBD1 agrees at 8 bases. V lost 4 bases and J lost 3; bases outside the gene matches: 8. Germline loops: CDR1 LNHDA, CDR2 SQIVND (reference sequence). The CDR3 is 16 residues long. The CDR3 spells CASSTLDRDIYNEQFF. DNA of the CDR3: TGTGCCAGTAGTACGTTGGACAGGGATATCTACAATGAGCAGTTCTTC.

The chain links TRBV5-1 to TRBJ2-1; 8 nucleotides agree with TRBD2. Germline CDR1 reads SGHRS; CDR2 reads YFSETQ. The V and J ends lost 2 bases and 5 bases, in that order; junction bases with no gene match: 12. The CDR3 runs 17 residues. Written as DNA, the CDR3 is TGCGCCAGCAGCTTAGGCCCAGGGGCGGGAGGTAACAATGAGCAGTTCTTC. Its protein product is CASSLGPGAGGNNEQFF.

The CDR3 is CASSLNSEYGYTF. CDR3 DNA: TGCGCCAGCAGCTTAAATTCGGAGTATGGCTACACCTTC. The chain is built from TRBV5-1 and TRBJ1-2; D is unclear. V lost 2 bases and J 5 bases, leaving 10 bases between the germline ends. From germline, CDR1 is SGHRS and CDR2 YFSETQ. CDR3 length: 13 residues.

V gene TRBV5-5 combines with J gene TRBJ1-4; 9 nucleotides line up with TRBD1. Unmatched junction bases numbered 8, after V lost 4 bases and J lost 7 bases. The CDR3 sequence is 15 residues long. The germline V gene encodes CDR1 SGHKS and CDR2 YYEKEE (reference sequence). The CDR3 protein is CASSTYRGQGEKLFF. CDR3 sequence (DNA): TGTGCCAGCAGCACGTACAGGGGGCAAGGTGAAAAACTGTTTTTT.

The chain joins TRBV19 to TRBJ2-1, with TRBD2 identical over 9 bases. Looked up from germline, CDR1 is LNHDA and CDR2 is SQIVND (reference sequence). J gave up 2 bases and V 0 bases, and 14 bases lay outside the gene matches. This CDR3 is 20 amino acids long. CDR3 bases: TGTGCCAGTAGTATAGAGAGGATGGCGGGAGGGCCCGCCCCCTACAATGAGCAGTTCTTC. Its protein product is CASSIERMAGGPAPYNEQFF.

The gene calls are TRBV7-7 and TRBJ2-1, with 11 bases matching TRBD2. This CDR3 has 18 residues. In germline, CDR1 is SSHAT, CDR2 FNYEAQ (reference sequence). Losses at the gene ends were 5 bases for V and 0 bases for J; bases not matched to a gene: 9. CDR3 nucleotide sequence: TGTGCCAGCAGCCCCAAGCCAGGGACTAGCGGCTCCTACAATGAGCAGTTCTTC. Its translation is CASSPKPGTSGSYNEQFF.